The T cell receptor (beta chain) described here comes from a study of blood T cell repertoires in COVID-19. Overall study: PBMCs, B-cell-depleted T cells, or T cells were the source of the cDNA or gDNA that made up the material.

Germline assignment: CDR1 SNHLY and CDR2 FYNNEI. The ends were cut back, 7 bases at V and 2 bases at J, with 12 bases in the middle. CDR3 length: 14 residues. Using immunoSEQ multiplex PCR, the repertoire was profiled, and TCRdb retains in-frame clones only, with some absent. The data show 200,000 to 250,000 clones, roughly 84% seen once. The V call is TRBV2, the J call TRBJ1-3; D might be TRBD1 (6 bases). The sequencing input was peripheral blood. This sequence originates from a woman aged 25-40 years who had recovered from COVID-19. CDR3 region: CASNRASAGNTIYF. CDR3 sequence (DNA): TGTGCCAGCAACAGGGCAAGCGCTGGAAACACCATATATTTT.